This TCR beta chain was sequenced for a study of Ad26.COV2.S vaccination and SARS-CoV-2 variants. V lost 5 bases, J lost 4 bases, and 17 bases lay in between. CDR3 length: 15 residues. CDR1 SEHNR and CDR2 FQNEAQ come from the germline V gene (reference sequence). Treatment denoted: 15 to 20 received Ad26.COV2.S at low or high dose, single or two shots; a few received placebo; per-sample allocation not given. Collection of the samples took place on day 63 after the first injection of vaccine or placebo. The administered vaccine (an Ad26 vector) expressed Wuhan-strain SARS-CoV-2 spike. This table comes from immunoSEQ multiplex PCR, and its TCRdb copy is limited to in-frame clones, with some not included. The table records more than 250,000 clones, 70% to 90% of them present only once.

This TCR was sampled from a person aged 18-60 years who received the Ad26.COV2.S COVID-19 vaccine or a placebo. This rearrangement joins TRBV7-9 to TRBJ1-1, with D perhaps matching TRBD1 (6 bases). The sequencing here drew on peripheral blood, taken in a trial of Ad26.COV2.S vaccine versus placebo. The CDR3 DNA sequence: TGTGCCAGCAGCGCACAGGGAGGAATTGGCACTGAAGCTTTCTTT. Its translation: CASSAQGGIGTEAFF. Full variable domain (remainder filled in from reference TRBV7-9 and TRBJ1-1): DTGVSQNPRHKITKRGQNVTFRCDPISEHNRLYWYRQTLGQGPEFLTYFQNEAQLEKSRLLSDRFSAERPKGSFSTLEIQRTEQGDSAMYLCASSAQGGIGTEAFFGQGTRLTVV.